This entry lists 23 T cell receptor beta chains sequenced from one sample in a study of blood T cell repertoires in COVID-19. TCRdb keeps only in-frame clones here, not all; method: immunoSEQ multiplex PCR. The sample lists around 69,000 clones, almost 85% seen once, with more than 8% in the top ten. The sequenced material came from peripheral blood. Receptor source: a man between 45 and 60 years old with active COVID-19.

The chain uses TRBV10-3 and TRBJ1-2; unclear D gene. This CDR3 has 12 residues. Trimming took off 2 bases at V and 8 bases at J, with 9 bases between the two ends. Germline lookup yields CDR1 ENHRY and CDR2 SYGVKD. The CDR3 DNA reads TGTGCCATCAGTGAGGCGATGGGCGGCTACACCTTC. Its protein is CAISEAMGGYTF.

This chain connects TRBV4-2 to TRBJ1-5, with TRBD1 identical over 9 bases. Germline trimming cut 4 bases from V and 5 bases from J; bases unmatched to any gene: 6. The CDR3 covers 15 residues. Per germline, CDR1 LGHNA and CDR2 YNFKEQ. CDR3 protein: CASSPRDRADQPQHF. The CDR3, as DNA: TGTGCCAGCAGCCCCCGGGACAGGGCAGATCAGCCCCAGCATTTT.

The count of this clone is one. V and J are TRBV5-6 and TRBJ2-6; the D is unclear. This CDR3 is built from 14 residues. The V gene lost 5 bases and the J gene lost 1 base, with 7 bases spanning the gap. CDR1 is SGHDT, CDR2 YYEEEE, per germline. The CDR3 is CASSEESGANVLTF. DNA of the CDR3: TGTGCCAGCAGTGAGGAGTCTGGGGCCAACGTCCTGACTTTC.

The chain employs TRBV19 and TRBJ2-7; TRBD1 agrees at 10 bases. The CDR3 extends over 16 amino acids. CDR1 is LNHDA, CDR2 SQIVND, per germline (reference sequence). After removal of 4 bases from V and 3 bases from J, the junction contained 9 bases not matched to a gene. The CDR3 loop reads CASSRGWDRGNYEQYF. For the CDR3, the DNA is TGTGCCAGTAGTAGGGGCTGGGACAGGGGAAACTACGAGCAGTACTTC.

The V and J genes are TRBV7-9 and TRBJ1-1, with D possibly being TRBD1 (5 bases). V was cut by 1 base and J by 1 base, with 10 bases left in between. The CDR3 spans 15 residues. The germline gives CDR1 SEHNR, CDR2 FQNEAQ (reference sequence). CDR3 amino acids: CASSLGVGQNTEAFF. Written as DNA, the CDR3 is TGTGCCAGCAGCTTAGGGGTAGGACAGAACACTGAAGCTTTCTTT. Full variable domain (rest looked up from reference TRBV7-9 and TRBJ1-1): DTGVSQNPRHKITKRGQNVTFRCDPISEHNRLYWYRQTLGQGPEFLTYFQNEAQLEKSRLLSDRFSAERPKGSFSTLEIQRTEQGDSAMYLCASSLGVGQNTEAFFGQGTRLTVV.

This sequence joins TRBV7-2 and TRBJ2-1; unclear D gene. The CDR3 has 13 amino acids. Trimming pared 7 bases from V and 9 bases from J, leaving 16 bases between. The germline gives CDR1 SGHTA, CDR2 FQGNSA. CDR3: CASTQELNSEQFF. The CDR3 bases are TGTGCCAGCACCCAAGAGCTTAACAGTGAGCAGTTCTTC.

This clone was observed once. This rearrangement joins TRBV10-3 to TRBJ2-5, with 10 positions matching TRBD2. Trimming cost V 6 bases and J 1 base; bases outside gene matches: 5. The CDR3 spans 15 residues. CDR1 is ENHRY, CDR2 SYGVKD, per germline. This CDR3 is CAISPLAGPQETQYF. In nucleotides, the CDR3 is TGTGCCATCAGCCCACTAGCGGGGCCCCAAGAGACCCAGTACTTC.

V and J are TRBV9 and TRBJ2-3; tentative D call: TRBD2 (5 bases). CDR3 length equals 13 residues. The V end lost 4 bases, the J end lost 6 bases, and 12 bases lay between the germline ends. The V gene's germline CDR1 is SGDLS and CDR2 YYNGEE. CDR3 DNA sequence: TGTGCCAGCAGCATCTTATCGGGGGATACGCAGTATTTT. It is translated as CASSILSGDTQYF.

The chain joins TRBV12-5 to TRBJ2-1; 8 nucleotides line up with TRBD2. J was trimmed by 8 bases and V by 1 base; bases with no gene match: 10. CDR1 is LGHNT and CDR2 is FRNRAP in the germline V gene. This CDR3 spans 16 amino acids. CDR3 sequence reads: CASGLGWMLGGDEQFF. The CDR3 bases are TGTGCTAGTGGTTTGGGCTGGATGCTCGGGGGGGATGAGCAGTTCTTC.

The rearrangement uses TRBV7-2 and TRBJ1-5, with TRBD1 matching 8 bases. CDR1 and CDR2 (germline): SGHTA, FQGNSA. J gave up 5 bases and V 5 bases, and 5 bases lay outside the gene matches. CDR3 length: 14 amino acids. The CDR3 region has the DNA TGTGCCAGCAGCCGGACAGGGAACTATCAGCCCCAGCATTTT. Residues: CASSRTGNYQPQHF. The variable domain in full, with the rest retrieved from reference TRBV7-2 and TRBJ1-5, is GAGVSQSPSNKVTEKGKDVELRCDPISGHTALYWYRQSLGQGLEFLIYFQGNSAPDKSGLPSDRFSAERTGGSVSTLTIQRTQQEDSAVYLCASSRTGNYQPQHFGDGTRLSIL.

This chain connects TRBV2 to TRBJ2-5; a possible D gene is TRBD2 (6 bases). V gave up 7 bases and J gave up 2 bases, with 11 bases separating them. The CDR3 is made up of 13 amino acids. Germline CDR1 reads SNHLY; CDR2 reads FYNNEI. CDR3 in DNA: TGTGCCAGCAAGGCGGGGTCTCAAGAGACCCAGTACTTC. Protein product: CASKAGSQETQYF.

This sequence joins TRBV18 and TRBJ1-1; D may be TRBD1 (6 bases). This CDR3 spans 14 amino acids. The ends were cut back, 5 bases at V and 0 bases at J, with 10 bases in the middle. Germline CDR1 is KGHSH and CDR2 is LQKENI. The chain's CDR3 is CASSSGTLNTEAFF. The CDR3 DNA follows: TGTGCCAGCTCATCCGGGACACTGAACACTGAAGCTTTCTTT.

This clone has a single count. The V and J genes are TRBV5-5 and TRBJ1-2; 8 nucleotides agree with TRBD1. V dropped 4 bases and J dropped 5; count of bases not matched to a gene: 4. CDR3 length: 13 residues. Germline CDR1 reads SGHKS; CDR2 reads YYEKEE (reference sequence). The CDR3 loop is CASSRTGQYGYTF. CDR3 bases: TGTGCCAGCAGCCGGACAGGGCAATATGGCTACACCTTC.

V gene TRBV5-6 combines with J gene TRBJ2-3; 13 bases fit TRBD2. J lost 6 bases, V lost 5 bases, and 9 bases had no gene match. The CDR3 spans 16 residues. Germline V gene data show CDR1 as SGHDT and CDR2 as YYEEEE. DNA of the CDR3: TGTGCCAGCAGTCTACTAGCGGGAGGGATTGGGGATACGCAGTATTTT. Translated: CASSLLAGGIGDTQYF.

This rearrangement joins TRBV5-5 to TRBJ2-1, with 11 bases matching TRBD2. J lost 7 bases, V lost 0 bases, and 9 bases had no gene match. The CDR3 has 17 residues. Germline loops: CDR1 SGHKS, CDR2 YYEKEE (reference sequence). For the CDR3, the DNA is TGTGCCAGCAGCTTGGCCGCTAGCGGGAGGTTAGGAAATGAGCAGTTCTTC. The encoded protein is CASSLAASGRLGNEQFF.

The rearrangement joins TRBV4-3 to TRBJ2-1; perhaps TRBD1 as D (6 bases). Trimming cost V 1 base and J 0 bases, with 25 bases left between them. Germline CDR1 and CDR2: LGHNA and YSLEER. The CDR3 is made up of 21 amino acids. The CDR3 loop is CASSQVFRGGRGPSSYNEQFF. The CDR3 region has the DNA TGCGCCAGCAGCCAAGTATTCAGGGGCGGTAGGGGCCCCAGCTCCTACAATGAGCAGTTCTTC.

The J gene is TRBJ1-2, the V gene TRBV5-6, with D hard to call. This CDR3 is 13 amino acids long. Germline-derived CDR1 and CDR2 are SGHDT and YYEEEE. V was clipped by 0 bases and J by 0 bases, with 3 bases between them. CDR3 in DNA: TGTGCCAGCAGCTTGGCGGCTAACTATGGCTACACCTTC. It encodes CASSLAANYGYTF.

The chain combines TRBV15 with TRBJ1-1; no definite D call. The CDR3 consists of 17 residues. Germline CDR1 and CDR2: LNHNV and YYDKDF (reference sequence). Trimming took 0 bases from V and 0 from J, leaving 14 bases between them. CDR3 DNA sequence: TGTGCCACCAGCAGAGATCGCATAGACACTTTGAACACTGAAGCTTTCTTT. Its translation: CATSRDRIDTLNTEAFF.

The chain uses TRBV10-1 and TRBJ1-1; the match to TRBD1 covers 8 bases. After removal of 2 bases from V and 5 bases from J, the junction contained 1 base not matched to a gene. This CDR3 comprises 13 residues. Germline V gene data show CDR1 as WNHNN and CDR2 as SYGVQD (reference sequence). The CDR3 DNA is TGCGCCAGCAGTGAGCACAGGGGGACTGAAGCTTTCTTT. Residues: CASSEHRGTEAFF.

This clone was counted a single time. The genes are TRBV11-3 and TRBJ2-1; D might be TRBD1 (5 bases). CDR1 is SGHNT, CDR2 YENEEA, per germline. V lost 3 bases to trimming and J lost 8 bases, with 11 bases between them. This CDR3 has 13 amino acids. CDR3 amino acids: CASSFGQGDEQFF. CDR3 DNA sequence: TGTGCCAGCAGCTTCGGGCAGGGCGATGAGCAGTTCTTC.

V and J are TRBV20-1 and TRBJ2-5; maybe TRBD1 (5 bases). The germline CDR1 and CDR2 sequences are DFQATT and SNEGSKA (reference sequence). V was pared by 6 bases and J by 5 bases, with 10 bases between. This CDR3 is 11 amino acids long. The CDR3 spells CSALKGETQYF. Here the CDR3 DNA reads TGCAGTGCCCTCAAGGGGGAGACCCAGTACTTC.

The rearrangement uses TRBV7-8 and TRBJ2-3, with 16 positions matching TRBD2. The CDR3 is 16 amino acids. Germline values: CDR1 SGHVS, CDR2 FQNEAQ. V was clipped by 4 bases and J by 8 bases; unmatched bases: 6. In DNA, the CDR3 is TGTGCCAGCAGCTCGGGACTAGCGGGAGGGCCCGGTACGCAGTATTTT. This encodes CASSSGLAGGPGTQYF.

The chain joins TRBV6-5 to TRBJ2-5, with 11 positions matching TRBD2. The germline gives CDR1 MNHEY, CDR2 SVGAGI. This CDR3 region has 14 residues. V gave up 7 bases and J gave up 4 bases; unmatched junction bases: 5. CDR3 sequence: CASNPLAGAETQYF. In nucleotides, the CDR3 is TGTGCCAGCAATCCACTAGCGGGAGCAGAGACCCAGTACTTC.